This paragraph covers one TCR beta chain sequence. Its cognate antigen is unknown. The CDR3 end is not reached by the read, which stops 3 residues before it; the germline J gene fills it in. V lost 6 bases, J lost 6 bases, and 15 bases lay in between. CDR1 is MNHEY and CDR2 is SVGEGT in the germline V gene. This CDR3 region has 14 residues. The source of the sample is a study of T cells in women clearing cervical HPV infection. The data were produced by immunoSEQ multiplex PCR, yet TCRdb's version contains in-frame clones alone and is incomplete. The sample totals 40,000 or so clones. The study, taken as a whole, reports: Cases and controls were distinguished at AUC roughly 0.86 by richness and V genes. TRBV6-7 abundance was lower in cases than controls (around 0.1% versus 0.15%). Effector/memory and HPV-specific T cells were not isolated, and association timing is unknown.

This receptor was obtained from a woman aged 18 to 75 with a cervical HPV16 infection that either progressed to CIN3+ or cleared (not recorded which). The rearrangement joins TRBV6-2 or TRBV6-3 to TRBJ1-5, with TRBD1 as a possible D gene (5 bases). Sequencing was carried out using blood buffy coat. CDR3 DNA (partial): TGTGCCAGCAGACAAACAGGTCTAATTCAGCCC. It encodes CASRQTGLIQP. The complete CDR3 sequence is CASRQTGLIQPQHF.